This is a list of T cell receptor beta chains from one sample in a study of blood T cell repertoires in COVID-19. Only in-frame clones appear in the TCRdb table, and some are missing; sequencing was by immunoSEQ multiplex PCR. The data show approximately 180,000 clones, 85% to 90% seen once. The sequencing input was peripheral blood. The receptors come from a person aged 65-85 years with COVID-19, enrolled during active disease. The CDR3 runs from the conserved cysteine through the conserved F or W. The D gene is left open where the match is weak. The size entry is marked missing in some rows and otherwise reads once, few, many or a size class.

DNA: TGTGCCTGGAGCTACAGACATGAAAAACTGTTTTTT
CDR3: CAWSYRHEKLFF
D: NA
size: NA
V: TRBV30
J: TRBJ1-4

DNA: TGTGCCAGCAGCTCGATTGTAACAGGTTCCAGGGGCTATGGCTACACCTTC
CDR3: CASSSIVTGSRGYGYTF
D: NA
size: NA
V: TRBV7-2
J: TRBJ1-2

DNA: TGTGCCAGCAGCCGGCAGGCAGTAGATGGCTACACCTTC
CDR3: CASSRQAVDGYTF
D: NA
size: NA
V: TRBV9
J: TRBJ1-2

DNA: TGTGCCAGCAGCCCTTTCTTAGACAATGAGCAGTTCTTC
CDR3: CASSPFLDNEQFF
D: NA
size: NA
V: TRBV7-9
J: TRBJ2-1

DNA: TGTGCCCTTCGGGAGGTCCGAGGCTCCTACGAGCAGTACTTC
CDR3: CALREVRGSYEQYF
D: TRBD2
size: NA
V: TRBV7-9
J: TRBJ2-7

DNA: TGTGCCAGCAGTTTAAGGGCGAGAGGGGGTGATGAAAAACTGTTTTTT
CDR3: CASSLRARGGDEKLFF
D: NA
size: NA
V: TRBV27
J: TRBJ1-4

DNA: TGTGCCAGCAGTGGGGACAGGGATGTTTCTAACTATGGCTACACCTTC
CDR3: CASSGDRDVSNYGYTF
D: TRBD1
size: NA
V: TRBV2
J: TRBJ1-2

DNA: TGCAGTGCTAGTCCCATGAGGGCCTCCTACGAGCAGTACTTC
CDR3: CSASPMRASYEQYF
D: NA
size: NA
V: TRBV20-1
J: TRBJ2-7

DNA: TGTGCCAGCAGTTTAAGGGAGAATTCACCCCTCCACTTT
CDR3: CASSLRENSPLHF
D: NA
size: NA
V: TRBV12-3/TRBV12-4
J: TRBJ1-6

DNA: TGTGCCAGCGGGGTACGGCGGGAGGACCCGATGGAGCAGTACTTC
CDR3: CASGVRREDPMEQYF
D: TRBD2
size: NA
V: TRBV6-5
J: TRBJ2-7

DNA: TGCGCCAGCAGTGGAGGGGCGGGGGATCAGGCCTATGGCTACACCTTC
CDR3: CASSGGAGDQAYGYTF
D: NA
size: NA
V: TRBV10-2
J: TRBJ1-2

DNA: TGTGCCGCAACAGGGGGCGTGTTTGGCTACACCTTC
CDR3: CAATGGVFGYTF
D: TRBD1
size: NA
V: TRBV28
J: TRBJ1-2

DNA: TGCGCCAGCAGCTCAGGGGGTCCGTCTGGAGGCTACACCTTC
CDR3: CASSSGGPSGGYTF
D: TRBD1
size: NA
V: TRBV5-1
J: TRBJ1-2

DNA: TGTGCCAGCAGCAGACGACAGGGTAAGACCTCCTACGAGCAGTACTTC
CDR3: CASSRRQGKTSYEQYF
D: TRBD1
size: NA
V: TRBV5-4
J: TRBJ2-7

DNA: TGTGCCAGCAGCTCCCAAGTTGGGAGGTTGAACACTGAAGCTTTCTTT
CDR3: CASSSQVGRLNTEAFF
D: NA
size: NA
V: TRBV7-2
J: TRBJ1-1

DNA: TGTGCCAGCAGCAACCACAGAAAGCGGGGACGATTCGATGAGCAGTTCTTC
CDR3: CASSNHRKRGRFDEQFF
D: NA
size: few
V: TRBV21-1
J: TRBJ2-1

DNA: TGTGCCAGCGGATCCGCGACTAGATCCAGCACAGATACGCAGTATTTT
CDR3: CASGSATRSSTDTQYF
D: NA
size: NA
V: TRBV6-6
J: TRBJ2-3

DNA: TGTGCCAGCAGCCGAGCACCAAGACAGGGAAATTCACCCCTCCACTTT
CDR3: CASSRAPRQGNSPLHF
D: TRBD1
size: NA
V: TRBV5-8
J: TRBJ1-6

DNA: TGTGCCAGCAGGACAAGGCTGAGCTCCTATAATTCACCCCTCCACTTT
CDR3: CASRTRLSSYNSPLHF
D: NA
size: NA
V: TRBV28
J: TRBJ1-6

DNA: TGTGCCAGTAGTATATCGTTCGGGGGAGTTAAAAAGACCCAGTACTTC
CDR3: CASSISFGGVKKTQYF
D: NA
size: once
V: TRBV19
J: TRBJ2-5

DNA: TGTGCCAGCAGTCCACCGGGACAGGCTTTCTCTAGAGCTTTCTTT
CDR3: CASSPPGQAFSRAFF
D: TRBD1
size: NA
V: TRBV28
J: TRBJ1-1

DNA: TGTGCCAGCAGTGAAAGCGGTGGCTACACCTTC
CDR3: CASSESGGYTF
D: NA
size: NA
V: TRBV2
J: TRBJ1-2

DNA: TGTGCCAGCAGTTTTCTAGGCCAGGGTCGTCAGCCCCAGCATTTT
CDR3: CASSFLGQGRQPQHF
D: NA
size: NA
V: TRBV28
J: TRBJ1-5

DNA: TGTGCCAGCAGTGCTTATATGGGACAGGGGGCAGAAGCTTTCTTT
CDR3: CASSAYMGQGAEAFF
D: TRBD1
size: NA
V: TRBV28
J: TRBJ1-1

DNA: TGTGCCAGCTCACCTATCGGATCAGGGCCGCTCGGAACTGAAGCTTTCTTT
CDR3: CASSPIGSGPLGTEAFF
D: NA
size: NA
V: TRBV18
J: TRBJ1-1

DNA: TGCGCCAGCAGGTTGGTGGGCAGGGGGCGATCGGACACTGAAGCTTTCTTT
CDR3: CASRLVGRGRSDTEAFF
D: TRBD1
size: NA
V: TRBV5-1
J: TRBJ1-1

DNA: TGTGCCAGCTCACCGGGCCAGCATCAGCCCCAGCATTTT
CDR3: CASSPGQHQPQHF
D: NA
size: NA
V: TRBV18
J: TRBJ1-5

DNA: TGTGCCAGCAGCTTAGTTACGAGTTTCACTGAAGCTTTCTTT
CDR3: CASSLVTSFTEAFF
D: NA
size: once
V: TRBV7-2
J: TRBJ1-1

DNA: TGTGCCAGCAGTGAGTCAGGGTCAACCCACGAGCAGTACTTC
CDR3: CASSESGSTHEQYF
D: NA
size: NA
V: TRBV25-1
J: TRBJ2-7

DNA: TGTGCCAGCAGCTCTCGAGCCGGGATCTACGAGCAGTACTTC
CDR3: CASSSRAGIYEQYF
D: NA
size: NA
V: TRBV21-1
J: TRBJ2-7

DNA: TGTGCCAGCTCACCTAGGGAGGGTAACACTGAAGCTTTCTTT
CDR3: CASSPREGNTEAFF
D: NA
size: NA
V: TRBV18
J: TRBJ1-1

DNA: TGTGCCAGCAGTGAAGGGAGGACCTCCCAAGGTGGGGCCCTCCACTTT
CDR3: CASSEGRTSQGGALHF
D: NA
size: NA
V: TRBV6-1
J: TRBJ1-6

DNA: TGCAGCGTTGCGGGACAGGGAAGCGACGAGCAGTACTTC
CDR3: CSVAGQGSDEQYF
D: TRBD1
size: NA
V: TRBV29-1
J: TRBJ2-7